The rows below give T cell receptor beta chains drawn from one sample of a study of blood T cell repertoires in COVID-19. Sequencing used immunoSEQ multiplex PCR; TCRdb keeps in-frame clones, though not all of them. The table includes 200,000 to 250,000 clones, about 84% detected once. Sample: PBMCs or T cells enriched from blood (not recorded which). These receptors all come from a man aged 55 to 70 who had recovered from COVID-19. Each CDR3 is given with its conserved first and last residue. The order of the fields is J gene, clone size, V gene, D gene, CDR3 protein, CDR3 DNA. The D gene is left open where the match is weak. Size values are once, few and many counts, or a class for expanded clones, and some rows have none.

TRBJ1-2,NA,TRBV6-1,NA,CASSEWQTNYGYTF,TGTGCCAGCAGTGAGTGGCAGACTAACTATGGCTACACCTTC
TRBJ1-6,NA,TRBV4-3,NA,CASSQVISDSPLHF,TGCGCCAGCAGCCAAGTAATCTCGGATTCACCCCTCCACTTT
TRBJ1-3,NA,TRBV2,NA,CASSGLGASGNTIYF,TGTGCCAGCAGTGGTCTCGGTGCCTCTGGAAACACCATATATTTT
TRBJ1-1,few,TRBV7-9,NA,CASGQNRDWTEAFF,TGTGCCAGCGGTCAAAACAGGGATTGGACTGAAGCTTTCTTT
TRBJ1-1,once,TRBV19,NA,CASSTRRGNTEAFF,TGTGCCAGTAGTACCCGAAGGGGGAACACTGAAGCTTTCTTT
TRBJ1-4,NA,TRBV7-9,NA,CASSLNFWGHEEKLFF,TGTGCCAGCAGCTTAAATTTCTGGGGACATGAGGAAAAACTGTTTTTT
TRBJ2-7,NA,TRBV6-5,NA,CASSTRGQPAYEQYF,TGTGCCAGCAGTACCCGAGGACAGCCGGCCTACGAGCAGTACTTC
TRBJ1-3,NA,TRBV2,NA,CASSIATAGSGNTIYF,TGTGCCAGCAGCATCGCGACAGCGGGCTCTGGAAACACCATATATTTT
TRBJ2-1,once,TRBV28,TRBD1,CASSLDPGQISYNEQFF,TGTGCCAGCAGTTTGGATCCGGGACAGATATCCTACAATGAGCAGTTCTTC
TRBJ2-2,NA,TRBV24-1,TRBD1,CATSDQGADTGELFF,TGTGCCACCAGTGATCAGGGGGCGGACACCGGGGAGCTGTTTTTT
TRBJ1-3,NA,TRBV19,NA,CASSKGVGNTIYF,TGTGCCAGTAGTAAAGGGGTTGGAAACACCATATATTTT
TRBJ1-3,once,TRBV2,TRBD1,CASKGQSGNTIYF,TGTGCCAGCAAGGGACAGTCTGGAAACACCATATATTTT
TRBJ2-7,NA,TRBV19,TRBD2,CASSTTSGGAGGYEQYF,TGTGCCAGTAGTACGACTAGCGGGGGGGCCGGGGGATACGAGCAGTACTTC
TRBJ1-1,NA,TRBV19,NA,CASSIPVRNTEAFF,TGTGCCAGTAGTATCCCGGTTCGGAACACTGAAGCTTTCTTT
TRBJ1-1,NA,TRBV7-9,TRBD1,CASSPRGQGGQKAFF,TGTGCCAGCAGCCCCCGGGGACAGGGGGGACAAAAAGCTTTCTTT
TRBJ1-1,NA,TRBV6-2/TRBV6-3,TRBD1,CASSFYPGQGNTEAFF,TGTGCCAGCAGTTTCTACCCGGGACAGGGGAACACTGAAGCTTTCTTT
TRBJ1-2,few,TRBV24-1,NA,CATSDLSWGYTF,TGTGCCACCAGTGATTTGAGCTGGGGCTACACCTTC
TRBJ2-7,NA,TRBV7-7,NA,CASSLVGRGPFYEQYF,TGTGCTAGCAGCTTAGTAGGCAGGGGCCCATTCTACGAGCAGTACTTC
TRBJ1-1,NA,TRBV12-3/TRBV12-4,NA,CASSHTTVTEAFF,TGTGCCAGCAGCCACACGACAGTCACTGAAGCTTTCTTT
TRBJ1-1,many,TRBV2,NA,CASSEANEAFF,TGTGCCAGCAGTGAGGCAAATGAAGCTTTCTTT
TRBJ2-2,NA,TRBV11-2,NA,CASSLDRTAPTGELFF,TGTGCCAGCAGCTTAGATCGGACAGCTCCAACCGGGGAGCTGTTTTTT
TRBJ2-3,NA,TRBV7-3,NA,CASSLVSGGTDTQYF,TGTGCCAGCAGCTTAGTATCCGGGGGTACAGATACGCAGTATTTT
TRBJ1-5,NA,TRBV4-1,NA,CASSQDGTGRTNQPQHF,TGCGCCAGCAGCCAAGATGGAACAGGGCGGACCAATCAGCCCCAGCATTTT
TRBJ1-1,NA,TRBV6-2/TRBV6-3,NA,CASSYSASNTEAFF,TGTGCCAGCAGTTACTCGGCCTCGAACACTGAAGCTTTCTTT
TRBJ1-1,NA,TRBV29-1,TRBD1,CSGYRGTEAFF,TGCAGCGGCTACAGGGGAACTGAAGCTTTCTTT
TRBJ1-3,once,TRBV11-2,NA,CASSLLRGAGNTIYF,TGTGCCAGCAGCTTACTCCGGGGAGCTGGAAACACCATATATTTT
TRBJ1-2,NA,TRBV2,TRBD1,CASSDQRQGAFYGYTF,TGTGCCAGCAGTGACCAAAGACAGGGGGCTTTCTATGGCTACACCTTC
TRBJ2-7,NA,TRBV5-1,TRBD2,CASSLDPSGGPYEQYF,TGCGCCAGCAGCTTGGATCCTAGCGGGGGACCCTACGAGCAGTACTTC
TRBJ1-2,NA,TRBV10-2,TRBD1,CASSSDRGGGYTF,TGCGCCAGCAGCTCCGACAGGGGGGGAGGCTACACCTTC
TRBJ2-3,NA,TRBV3-1/TRBV3-2,TRBD1,CASSQNVGQGTDTQYF,TGTGCCAGCAGCCAAAATGTAGGACAGGGCACAGATACGCAGTATTTT
TRBJ1-2,NA,TRBV7-2,NA,CASSLMRDYGYTF,TGTGCCAGCAGCTTAATGCGGGACTATGGCTACACCTTC
TRBJ2-3,NA,TRBV7-3,NA,CASSTRVTDTQYF,TGTGCCAGCAGCACTAGGGTCACAGATACGCAGTATTTT
TRBJ1-3,NA,TRBV3-1/TRBV3-2,TRBD1,CASKTGAGNTIYF,TGTGCCAGCAAGACAGGGGCTGGAAACACCATATATTTT
TRBJ1-2,NA,TRBV3-1/TRBV3-2,TRBD1,CASSLGQVGGYTF,TGTGCCAGCAGCCTGGGACAGGTGGGAGGCTACACCTTC
TRBJ1-1,NA,TRBV19,TRBD1,CASSRGQGGWAFF,TGTGCCAGTAGCAGGGGACAGGGGGGATGGGCTTTCTTT
TRBJ2-7,NA,TRBV18,TRBD1,CASSPPTGGENEQYF,TGTGCCAGCTCACCACCGACAGGGGGGGAAAACGAGCAGTACTTC
TRBJ2-7,NA,TRBV11-3,TRBD1,CASSLDVQGAYEQYF,TGTGCCAGCAGCTTAGATGTACAGGGGGCCTACGAGCAGTACTTC
TRBJ1-4,few,TRBV19,NA,CASQGRGSEKLFF,TGTGCCAGCCAAGGAAGGGGCAGTGAAAAACTGTTTTTT
TRBJ2-1,NA,TRBV6-5,TRBD2,CASSPLAGGRSEQFF,TGTGCCAGCAGTCCACTAGCGGGGGGGCGAAGTGAGCAGTTCTTC
TRBJ2-1,NA,TRBV12-5,NA,CASGPLDGNEQFF,TGTGCTAGTGGACCACTTGACGGGAATGAGCAGTTCTTC